Below are 19 T cell receptor beta chains sequenced from a single sample in a study of T cell repertoires in cytomegalovirus infection. TCRdb reprocessed the reads via MiXCR and lists one record per CDR3 protein. In the table there are around 530,000 distinct CDR3 sequences, about 26% of which are singletons. Sample: PBMCs. Receptors were obtained from a human donor in good health (CMV status not recorded). Some clones in this sample may be carry-over from other donors' samples.

This clonotype occurred a few times. The chain combines TRBV7-9 with TRBJ1-5; D is uncertain. This CDR3 has 12 amino acids. CDR1 is SEHNR, CDR2 FQNEAQ, per germline (reference sequence). V was clipped by 1 base and J by 8 bases, with 6 bases between them. The CDR3 spells CASSLEREPQHF. CDR3 in DNA: TGTGCCAGCAGCTTAGAGCGTGAGCCCCAGCATTTT.

The V gene is TRBV7-8, the J gene TRBJ2-7; D remains ambiguous. Trimming removed 4 bases at V and 6 bases at J, with 22 bases between. The CDR3 loop spans 16 amino acids. Germline loops: CDR1 SGHVS, CDR2 FQNEAQ. The chain's CDR3 is CASSSLRRGGHLEQYF. The CDR3 DNA sequence: TGTGCCAGCAGCTCCCTAAGACGCGGTGGGCACCTCGAGCAGTACTTC.

The chain is built from TRBV29-1 and TRBJ2-5; possible D gene TRBD2, 6 bases. Looked up from germline, CDR1 is SQVTM and CDR2 is ANQGSEA. The CDR3 is 13 residues long. Trimming removed 5 bases from V and 2 bases from J, with 12 bases in between. CDR3 loop: CSVKFGGQETQYF. CDR3 in DNA: TGCAGCGTTAAATTCGGGGGTCAAGAGACCCAGTACTTC.

In its sample, this clonotype was seen once. Germline and junction disagree at one end, which may indicate a read error. The rearrangement links TRBV7-9 to TRBJ1-2; 9 nucleotides align to TRBD1. The germline V gene encodes CDR1 SEHNR and CDR2 FQNEAQ (reference sequence). This CDR3 region has 12 residues. The CDR3 sequence: CASSKRGRQGAF. DNA for the CDR3: TGTGCCAGCAGCAAACGCGGGCGACAGGGGGCCTTC. Looking up the rest from reference TRBV7-9 and TRBJ1-2 gives the full variable domain: DTGVSQNPRHKITKRGQNVTFRCDPISEHNRLYWYRQTLGQGPEFLTYFQNEAQLEKSRLLSDRFSAERPKGSFSTLEIQRTEQGDSAMYLCASSKRGRQGAFGSGTRLTVV.

This clonotype has a count of ten or more. The gene calls are TRBV28 and TRBJ1-2; no definite D call. Germline values: CDR1 MDHEN, CDR2 SYDVKM. The CDR3 runs 13 residues. Between the trimmed V and J ends, which lost 2 bases and 6 bases, there was a span of 10 bases. The DNA for the CDR3 is TGTGCCAGCAGTTTAAAGCCAACGCATGGCTACACCTTC. Its translation: CASSLKPTHGYTF.

This clonotype has a handful of counts. The chain employs TRBV12-3 or TRBV12-4 and TRBJ2-1, with D perhaps matching TRBD1 (5 bases). Trimming removed 6 bases from V and 4 bases from J, with 13 bases in between. The CDR3 runs to 14 residues. In DNA, the CDR3 is TGTGCCAGCAGCCTCTTCCAGGGTTACAATGAGCAGTTCTTC. Protein: CASSLFQGYNEQFF.

This chain joins TRBV5-6 and TRBJ2-5; D tentatively reads TRBD1 or TRBD2 (5 bases each). Germline-derived CDR1 and CDR2 are SGHDT and YYEEEE. The CDR3 extends over 16 amino acids. Trimming shortened V by 8 bases and J by 5 bases, and 25 bases separated the two germline ends. The chain's CDR3 is CASYPQGWSGMETQYF. DNA for the CDR3: TGTGCCAGTTATCCTCAGGGATGGTCGGGGATGGAGACCCAGTACTTC. Together with reference TRBV5-6 and TRBJ2-5, the CDR3 gives the full variable domain: DAGVTQSPTHLIKTRGQQVTLRCSPKSGHDTVSWYQQALGQGPQFIFQYYEEEERQRGNFPDRFSGHQFPNYSSELNVNALLLGDSALYLCASYPQGWSGMETQYFGPGTRLLVL.

This clonotype was detected many times. This sequence joins TRBV7-2 and TRBJ2-3; D remains ambiguous. Germline CDR1 and CDR2: SGHTA and FQGNSA. V was cut by 5 bases and J by 1 base, with 7 bases left in between. The length of the CDR3 is 13 residues. Here the CDR3 reads CASSLSRTDTQYF. The CDR3 DNA is TGTGCCAGCAGCCTCTCGCGCACAGATACGCAGTATTTT.

The V call is TRBV12-3 or TRBV12-4, the J call TRBJ2-2; TRBD2 is a possible D gene (5 bases). This CDR3 has 16 amino acids. V dropped 5 bases and J dropped 0 bases, with 13 bases sitting between them. The CDR3 region is CASSRDWVANTGELFF. DNA of the CDR3: TGTGCCAGCAGTCGGGATTGGGTAGCGAACACCGGGGAGCTGTTTTTT.

The chain is built from TRBV7-2 and TRBJ2-3, with D possibly TRBD1 on 6 matching bases. The CDR3 spans 16 residues. V was cut by 0 bases and J by 4 bases, with 14 bases left in between. Germline-derived CDR1 and CDR2 are SGHTA and FQGNSA. The CDR3 is CASSLAGRGGSDTQYF. CDR3 sequence (DNA): TGTGCCAGCAGCTTAGCGGGTCGAGGGGGTTCAGATACGCAGTATTTT. The variable domain in full, with the rest retrieved from reference TRBV7-2 and TRBJ2-3, is GAGVSQSPSNKVTEKGKDVELRCDPISGHTALYWYRQSLGQGLEFLIYFQGNSAPDKSGLPSDRFSAERTGGSVSTLTIQRTQQEDSAVYLCASSLAGRGGSDTQYFGPGTRLTVL.

Here the CDR3 reads CASRPPSAGGPNTQYF. The CDR3 coding sequence is TGTGCCAGCAGACCACCCTCAGCGGGAGGGCCTAATACGCAGTATTTT. The chain links TRBV7-2 to TRBJ2-3; 10 bases are shared with TRBD2. Germline values: CDR1 SGHTA, CDR2 FQGNSA. Germline trimming cut 6 bases from V and 7 bases from J; bases unmatched to any gene: 13. This CDR3 region has 16 residues.

In its sample, this clonotype was seen a few times. The chain is built from TRBV15 and TRBJ2-7; D is unclear. This CDR3 comprises 13 residues. V gave up 0 bases and J gave up 3 bases, with 6 bases separating them. Germline CDR1 reads LNHNV; CDR2 reads YYDKDF (reference sequence). CDR3 nucleotides: TGTGCCACCAGCAGAGATCACGGCTACGAGCAGTACTTC. Translated, it gives CATSRDHGYEQYF.

V is TRBV20-1 and J is TRBJ2-3, with 9 bases matching TRBD1. Germline assignment: CDR1 DFQATT and CDR2 SNEGSKA (reference sequence). V was clipped by 5 bases and J by 12 bases; unmatched bases: 12. The CDR3 covers 13 residues. This CDR3 is CSAGGTGPISQYF. CDR3 DNA: TGCAGTGCTGGGGGGACAGGGCCTATATCCCAGTATTTT.

The chain couples TRBV5-5 to TRBJ2-2; the D call may be TRBD1 or TRBD2 (5 bases each). Per the germline V gene, CDR1 is SGHKS and CDR2 is YYEKEE (reference sequence). The CDR3 spans 12 residues. V lost 6 bases, J lost 10 bases, and 13 bases lay in between. CDR3 sequence (DNA): TGTGCCAGCACTCCCGGGGCCGCGGAGCTGTTTTTT. Translating gives CASTPGAAELFF.

In its sample, this clonotype was seen a few times. The chain carries TRBV15 and TRBJ2-1, with TRBD2 identical over 10 bases. This CDR3 is 18 amino acids long. CDR1 LNHNV and CDR2 YYDKDF come from the germline V gene (reference sequence). The ends lost 0 bases at V and 0 bases at J; junction bases unmatched: 5. The CDR3 DNA reads as TGTGCCACCAGCAGAGATTTACTAGCGGGAAGCTCCTACAATGAGCAGTTCTTC. Translated: CATSRDLLAGSSYNEQFF.

This clonotype appeared a few times. This rearrangement joins TRBV29-1 to TRBJ1-2; maybe TRBD1 (5 bases). Germline V gives CDR1 SQVTM, CDR2 ANQGSEA. This CDR3 is built from 14 residues. Deletions cut 3 bases from V and 2 bases from J, with 13 bases between. CDR3 in DNA: TGCAGCGTTGATGTTGGGGGTCTCAACTATGGCTACACCTTC. Its translation: CSVDVGGLNYGYTF.

This rearrangement joins TRBV10-3 to TRBJ2-1; 8 bases align to TRBD2. This CDR3 is built from 13 residues. With 3 bases clipped from V and 8 bases from J, the junction kept 3 bases outside the gene matches. Germline CDR1 reads ENHRY; CDR2 reads SYGVKD. This chain's CDR3 is CAISDLLADEQFF. Written as DNA, the CDR3 is TGTGCCATCAGTGACCTACTAGCGGATGAGCAGTTCTTC.

The chain is built from TRBV4-3 and TRBJ1-2; D may be TRBD1 (6 bases). From germline, CDR1 is LGHNA and CDR2 YSLEER. The germline V and J ends were trimmed by 3 bases and 5 bases, with 13 bases remaining between them. This CDR3 has 14 residues. The CDR3 region is CASSQRQAVYGYTF. In nucleotides, the CDR3 is TGCGCCAGCAGCCAGAGACAGGCCGTTTATGGCTACACCTTC.

This clonotype appeared a few times. The chain joins TRBV9 to TRBJ1-1; the D gene is possibly TRBD1 (5 bases). Germline CDR1 is SGDLS and CDR2 is YYNGEE. The CDR3 contains 13 residues. Trimming shortened V by 3 bases and J by 3 bases, and 9 bases separated the two germline ends. CDR3 residues: CASSGDGDTEAFF. The CDR3 DNA follows: TGTGCCAGCAGCGGGGACGGGGACACTGAAGCTTTCTTT.